The 18 T cell receptor beta chains presented below share a single source sample, sequenced in a study of immune evolution from preneoplasia to lung adenocarcinoma. The protocol was immunoSEQ multiplex PCR, while the TCRdb copy is restricted to in-frame clones and leaves out a portion. This table has around 8,000 clones, 75% to 85% appearing once. Sequencing used FFPE minimally invasive lung adenocarcinoma tissue. Every receptor here comes from a person between 65 and 80 years old with lung adenocarcinoma.

This clone was found once. The chain has TRBV19 and TRBJ2-5; tentative D call: TRBD1 (6 bases). With 5 bases removed from V and 4 bases from J, the gap between germline ends came to 17 bases. This CDR3 contains 15 residues. Germline-derived CDR1 and CDR2 are LNHDA and SQIVND (reference sequence). In DNA, the CDR3 is TGTGCCAGTAGTGCGGGCAGGGGTAAAGGAGAGACCCAGTACTTC. It codes for CASSAGRGKGETQYF.

The rearrangement links TRBV11-3 to TRBJ2-5; 8 bases line up with TRBD1. Germline assignment: CDR1 SGHNT and CDR2 YENEEA. This CDR3 contains 15 residues. V dropped 5 bases and J dropped 5; count of bases not matched to a gene: 10. In nucleotides, the CDR3 is TGTGCCAGCAGCGCAGGGAAGCAGGGGGCGGAGACCCAGTACTTC. Amino acid sequence: CASSAGKQGAETQYF.

The rearrangement uses TRBV5-6 and TRBJ2-7; D remains unclear. The CDR3 spans 14 residues. Trimming cost V 1 base and J 0 bases, with 8 bases left between them. The germline CDR1 and CDR2 sequences are SGHDT and YYEEEE. CDR3 region: CASSLYVSSYEQYF. CDR3 DNA: TGTGCCAGCAGCTTGTACGTCAGCTCCTACGAGCAGTACTTC.

V usage is TRBV2 and J usage is TRBJ1-5; D is uncertain. This CDR3 is built from 15 residues. From germline, CDR1 is SNHLY and CDR2 FYNNEI. V lost 3 bases, J lost 0 bases, and 9 bases lay in between. The CDR3 coding sequence is TGTGCCAGCAGTGATAACCGAGATAGCAATCAGCCCCAGCATTTT. Its translation: CASSDNRDSNQPQHF.

J is TRBJ2-2 and V is TRBV9; D is undetermined. V was shortened by 3 bases and J by 3 bases, with 6 bases between the two germline ends. The germline gives CDR1 SGDLS, CDR2 YYNGEE. The CDR3 totals 13 residues. The CDR3 coding sequence is TGTGCCAGCAGCGCGACCTACACCGGGGAGCTGTTTTTT. Translating it yields CASSATYTGELFF.

This clone occurred a few times. V is TRBV30 and J is TRBJ2-5; 9 bases agree with TRBD1. J gave up 2 bases and V 4 bases, and 5 bases lay outside the gene matches. This CDR3 has 14 amino acids. Germline V CDR1 and CDR2: GTSNPN, SVGIG (reference sequence). CDR3 nucleotides: TGTGCCTGGAAGGGACAGGGTGGACAAGAGACCCAGTACTTC. This sequence encodes CAWKGQGGQETQYF.

The genes are TRBV6-5 and TRBJ2-1; 13 bases agree with TRBD2. Germline loops: CDR1 MNHEY, CDR2 SVGAGI. The CDR3 runs to 15 residues. J was trimmed by 7 bases and V by 4 bases; bases with no gene match: 4. This chain's CDR3 is CASSSRTSGRNEQFF. The CDR3 coding sequence is TGTGCCAGCAGTTCACGGACTAGCGGGAGAAATGAGCAGTTCTTC.

The gene calls are TRBV30 and TRBJ1-5; the D gene is possibly TRBD1 (5 bases). CDR3 length equals 18 residues. Trimming removed 0 bases from V and 2 bases from J, with 20 bases in between. The germline V gene has CDR1 GTSNPN and CDR2 SVGIG (reference sequence). CDR3 coding DNA: TGTGCCTGGAGTGTAAGGGGTAGCAGGGAGGGTCGCAATCAGCCCCAGCATTTT. Amino acid sequence: CAWSVRGSREGRNQPQHF. Combining the CDR3 with reference TRBV30 and TRBJ1-5 gives the whole variable domain SQTIHQWPATLVQPVGSPLSLECTVEGTSNPNLYWYRQAAGRGLQLLFYSVGIGQISSEVPQNLSASRPQDRQFILSSKKLLLSDSGFYLCAWSVRGSREGRNQPQHFGDGTRLSIL.

The chain employs TRBV6-5 and TRBJ2-2; D is uncertain. There are 12 residues in the CDR3. From germline, CDR1 is MNHEY and CDR2 SVGAGI. With 0 bases removed from V and 4 bases from J, the gap between germline ends came to 0 bases. CDR3 in amino acids: CASSYSTGELFF. The CDR3 nucleotides are TGTGCCAGCAGTTACTCCACCGGGGAGCTGTTTTTT.

This chain connects TRBV7-9 to TRBJ1-2; D gene uncertain. The CDR3 sequence is 14 residues long. Per germline, CDR1 SEHNR and CDR2 FQNEAQ (reference sequence). Trimming shortened V by 5 bases and J by 4 bases, and 14 bases separated the two germline ends. The CDR3 bases are TGTGCCAGCAGCCCTGTCCCCAGAGGCTATGGCTACACCTTC. Translating it yields CASSPVPRGYGYTF.

The V gene is TRBV4-2, the J gene TRBJ2-1, with D perhaps matching TRBD2 (6 bases). CDR3 length equals 14 residues. In germline, CDR1 is LGHNA, CDR2 YNFKEQ. Deletions cut 0 bases from V and 6 bases from J, with 9 bases between. CDR3 sequence (DNA): TGTGCCAGCAGCCAAGACGGGAGCGGCAATGAGCAGTTCTTC. Translating gives CASSQDGSGNEQFF.

The rearrangement uses TRBV2 and TRBJ1-4; possible D gene TRBD1, 6 bases. Germline V gives CDR1 SNHLY, CDR2 FYNNEI. Trimming cost V 6 bases and J 1 base, with 9 bases left between them. The CDR3 length is 14 residues. The CDR3 DNA follows: TGTGCCAGCAGCACAGGGATAACTAATGAAAAACTGTTTTTT. Its translation is CASSTGITNEKLFF. Based on the CDR3 plus reference TRBV2 and TRBJ1-4, the full variable domain is EPEVTQTPSHQVTQMGQEVILRCVPISNHLYFYWYRQILGQKVEFLVSFYNNEISEKSEIFDDQFSVERPDGSNFTLKIRSTKLEDSAMYFCASSTGITNEKLFFGSGTQLSVL.

This chain joins TRBV28 and TRBJ1-5; 8 positions match TRBD1. CDR1 and CDR2 (germline): MDHEN, SYDVKM. The V segment lost 5 bases and the J segment 2 bases; nucleotides outside the gene matches: 8. The CDR3 length is 16 residues. In DNA, the CDR3 is TGTGCCAGCAGTGCAGCCACAGGGGGAGGCAATCAGCCCCAGCATTTT. This gives the protein CASSAATGGGNQPQHF. The entire variable domain, with the rest obtained from reference TRBV28 and TRBJ1-5, is as follows: DVKVTQSSRYLVKRTGEKVFLECVQDMDHENMFWYRQDPGLGLRLIYFSYDVKMKEKGDIPEGYSVSREKKERFSLILESASTNQTSMYLCASSAATGGGNQPQHFGDGTRLSIL.

The chain links TRBV2 to TRBJ1-1; the D is unclear. Germline-derived CDR1 and CDR2 are SNHLY and FYNNEI. CDR3 length: 14 residues. Trimming pared 7 bases from V and 2 bases from J, leaving 14 bases between. The CDR3 nucleotides are TGTGCCAGCACTGCCGGCCTCATTAACACTGAAGCTTTCTTT. This sequence encodes CASTAGLINTEAFF.

With regard to this clone: Mismatch with germline at one junction end may stem from a read error. The chain recombines TRBV28 with TRBJ2-2; D possibly matches TRBD1 or TRBD2 (6 bases each). Germline CDR1 is MDHEN and CDR2 is SYDVKM. CDR3 length: 15 amino acids. The CDR3 loop reads CVSSLAGTTTGELFF. The CDR3 nucleotides read TGTGTCAGCAGTTTGGCGGGGACAACCACCGGGGAGCTGTTTTTT.

V gene TRBV6-5 combines with J gene TRBJ2-1; 16 bases are a match to TRBD2. Germline CDR1 MNHEY, CDR2 SVGAGI. Germline trimming cut 4 bases from V and 10 bases from J; bases unmatched to any gene: 7. The CDR3 covers 16 residues. Here the CDR3 DNA reads TGTGCCAGCAGTTGGGGACTAGCGGGAGGGCCACAAGAGCAGTTCTTC. Amino acid sequence: CASSWGLAGGPQEQFF.

V and J are TRBV11-2 and TRBJ2-5, with D hard to call. V lost 1 base, J lost 4 bases, and 1 base lay in between. Germline values: CDR1 SGHAT, CDR2 FQNNGV. The CDR3 consists of 11 residues. The CDR3, as DNA: TGTGCCAGCAGCTTAGGAGAGACCCAGTACTTC. Residues: CASSLGETQYF.

The chain uses TRBV2 and TRBJ1-1; D ambiguous. V gave up 5 bases and J gave up 1 base, with 11 bases separating them. Germline CDR1 is SNHLY and CDR2 is FYNNEI. This CDR3 contains 14 residues. CDR3 sequence: CASSSETWNTEAFF. For the CDR3, the DNA is TGTGCCAGCAGTAGCGAGACGTGGAACACTGAAGCTTTCTTT.